These T cell receptor beta chains were read from a single sample in a study of blood T cell repertoires in COVID-19. Clones were read by immunoSEQ multiplex PCR, and TCRdb kept only the in-frame ones, dropping some. Found here are around 300,000 clones, 85% of them singletons; the top ten hold 2.5%. The specimen was PBMCs or T cells enriched from blood (not recorded which). These receptors all stem from a woman in her fifties or sixties who had recovered from COVID-19. The CDR3 runs from the conserved cysteine through the conserved F or W. The order of the fields is J gene, clone size, D gene, CDR3 length, V gene, CDR3 protein, CDR3 DNA. D genes are given only for firm matches. Some rows mark clone size as missing; the rest say once, few, many or name a class of expanded clone.

>TRBJ1-1|NA|NA|13|TRBV6-6
CASSLRQAAEAFF
TGTGCCAGCAGCCTAAGACAGGCCGCTGAAGCTTTCTTT
>TRBJ1-1|NA|NA|13|TRBV9
CASSSRGGTEAFF
TGTGCCAGCAGCTCGAGAGGAGGGACTGAAGCTTTCTTT
>TRBJ2-7|NA|TRBD2|16|TRBV4-3
CASSQDRLAGNYEQYF
TGCGCCAGCAGCCAAGATCGGCTAGCGGGGAATTACGAGCAGTACTTC
>TRBJ2-7|few|TRBD2|16|TRBV3-1/TRBV3-2
CASSHSPSGGLYEQYF
TGTGCCAGCAGCCATAGTCCGAGCGGGGGCCTCTACGAGCAGTACTTC
>TRBJ2-1|NA|TRBD1|14|TRBV19
CASSTGQGPNPPFF
TGTGCCAGTAGTACCGGACAGGGCCCTAACCCCCCGTTCTTC
>TRBJ1-5|NA|NA|14|TRBV2
CASSAGRGNQPQHF
TGTGCCAGCAGTGCCGGGAGAGGCAATCAGCCCCAGCATTTT
>TRBJ1-5|many|NA|15|TRBV19
CASSVDRTTGQPQHF
TGTGCCAGTAGTGTCGACAGAACGACAGGTCAGCCCCAGCATTTT
>TRBJ2-7|NA|NA|14|TRBV7-2
CASSLQFGGYEQYF
TGTGCCAGCAGCTTACAGTTCGGAGGTTACGAGCAGTACTTC
>TRBJ1-2|NA|NA|16|TRBV5-8
CASSLRLDSQLYGYTF
TGTGCCAGCAGCTTGAGGCTCGACAGTCAGCTTTATGGCTACACCTTC
>TRBJ1-4|NA|NA|16|TRBV5-4
CASSLDLGMGGEKLFF
TGTGCCAGCAGCTTGGATCTGGGGATGGGAGGTGAAAAACTGTTTTTT
>TRBJ2-7|once|NA|13|TRBV6-5
CASSRQVFYEQYF
TGTGCCAGCAGCCGACAGGTCTTCTACGAGCAGTACTTC
>TRBJ2-3|NA|NA|16|TRBV5-5
CASSSGDQRHTDTQYF
TGTGCCAGCAGCTCGGGGGACCAAAGACACACAGATACGCAGTATTTT
>TRBJ1-2|NA|NA|15|TRBV5-1
CASRNSHRVPQGYTF
TGCGCCAGCCGAAACTCACACAGGGTTCCGCAGGGCTACACCTTC
>TRBJ1-2|NA|NA|14|TRBV5-4
CASKSQTSNYGYTF
TGTGCCAGCAAATCCCAAACTTCGAACTATGGCTACACCTTC
>TRBJ1-4|NA|NA|14|TRBV25-1
CASRSQGYREKLFF
TGTGCCAGCAGATCACAGGGATATCGCGAAAAACTGTTTTTT
>TRBJ1-1|NA|NA|13|TRBV28
CASSPQGTRLAFF
TGTGCCAGCAGTCCCCAGGGCACCCGACTGGCTTTCTTT
>TRBJ1-6|many|NA|15|TRBV14
CASSPTHGRNSPLHF
TGTGCCAGCAGCCCAACTCACGGTCGTAATTCACCCCTCCACTTT
>TRBJ1-1|NA|NA|11|TRBV5-5
CASSSLLEAFF
TGTGCCAGCAGCTCCTTACTTGAAGCTTTCTTT
>TRBJ1-5|NA|NA|19|TRBV19
CASSIDFRQAKARHQPQHF
TGTGCCAGTAGTATAGATTTTCGACAGGCCAAGGCTCGGCATCAGCCCCAGCATTTT
>TRBJ1-6|NA|NA|13|TRBV24-1
CATSERSNSPLHF
TGTGCCACCAGTGAGCGGAGTAATTCACCCCTCCACTTT
>TRBJ1-4|NA|NA|14|TRBV5-1
CASSLSPGGEKLFF
TGCGCCAGCAGCCTCAGCCCGGGAGGCGAAAAACTGTTTTTT
>TRBJ1-1|NA|TRBD1|14|TRBV5-1
CASSRGTVNTEAFF
TGCGCCAGCAGCCGTGGGACAGTGAACACTGAAGCTTTCTTT
>TRBJ2-7|NA|TRBD2|16|TRBV11-2
CASSRRSGTSVTEQYF
TGTGCCAGCAGCCGACGTTCCGGGACTAGCGTTACCGAGCAGTACTTC
>TRBJ2-1|medium-sized|TRBD2|22|TRBV5-1
CASSLVPQGFIAGGPFYNEQFF
TGCGCCAGCAGCTTAGTTCCACAGGGTTTCATAGCGGGGGGGCCTTTTTACAATGAGCAGTTCTTC
>TRBJ2-2|NA|TRBD1|16|TRBV6-2/TRBV6-3
CASSLGQGWNTGELFF
TGTGCCAGCAGTTTGGGACAGGGGTGGAACACCGGGGAGCTGTTTTTT
>TRBJ1-6|NA|NA|16|TRBV4-3
CASSPESTGSNSPLHF
TGCGCCAGCAGCCCGGAATCTACAGGGAGTAATTCACCCCTCCACTTT
>TRBJ2-7|NA|TRBD2|15|TRBV29-1
CSVEGLADTSTQQYF
TGCAGCGTTGAGGGACTAGCGGATACCTCTACGCAGCAGTACTTC
>TRBJ1-5|NA|NA|17|TRBV4-1
CASSQIETARRPQPQHF
TGCGCCAGCAGCCAAATAGAAACAGCAAGACGTCCTCAGCCCCAGCATTTT
>TRBJ2-7|NA|TRBD2|15|TRBV4-1
CASRILAGGTYEQYF
TGCGCCAGCAGAATACTAGCGGGGGGTACTTACGAGCAGTACTTC
>TRBJ1-5|NA|TRBD1|15|TRBV4-1
CASSQQGQGTQPQHF
TGCGCCAGCAGCCAACAGGGACAGGGTACTCAGCCCCAGCATTTT
>TRBJ2-7|few|TRBD1|16|TRBV7-2
CASSPRGGTASYEQYF
TGTGCCAGCAGCCCGAGGGGTGGGACAGCCTCCTACGAGCAGTACTTC
>TRBJ1-1|NA|NA|13|TRBV7-9
CASSSRTDTEAFF
TGTGCCAGCAGCTCCCGGACAGACACTGAAGCTTTCTTT
>TRBJ1-2|NA|NA|12|TRBV30
CAWSRQGYGYTF
TGTGCCTGGAGCCGTCAGGGTTATGGCTACACCTTC
>TRBJ1-6|few|NA|17|TRBV18
CASSPGAGISYNSPLHF
TGTGCCAGCTCACCAGGGGCAGGGATCTCCTATAATTCACCCCTCCACTTT
>TRBJ1-1|NA|NA|14|TRBV6-5
CASKPRSGGTEAFF
TGTGCCAGCAAACCGAGGTCCGGGGGCACTGAAGCTTTCTTT
>TRBJ2-1|NA|TRBD2|15|TRBV9
CASSPLSGIVDEQFF
TGTGCCAGCAGCCCCCTTAGCGGGATTGTCGATGAGCAGTTCTTC
>TRBJ2-1|NA|TRBD2|13|TRBV9
CASSIGLAGAQFF
TGTGCCAGCAGCATTGGACTAGCGGGGGCGCAGTTCTTC
>TRBJ2-3|NA|TRBD1|15|TRBV7-8
CASSSGTGDGDTQYF
TGTGCCAGCAGCTCCGGGACAGGGGATGGAGATACGCAGTATTTT
>TRBJ1-6|once|NA|13|TRBV7-9
CASSPLADPGLHF
TGTGCCAGCAGCCCCTTAGCCGACCCTGGCCTCCACTTT
>TRBJ1-4|few|TRBD1|15|TRBV5-1
CASSVQGATNEKLFF
TGCGCCAGCAGCGTACAGGGGGCAACTAATGAAAAACTGTTTTTT
>TRBJ1-2|NA|TRBD1|17|TRBV7-9
CASSLEGAGLDFYGYTF
TGTGCCAGCAGCTTAGAGGGGGCGGGATTGGATTTCTATGGCTACACCTTC